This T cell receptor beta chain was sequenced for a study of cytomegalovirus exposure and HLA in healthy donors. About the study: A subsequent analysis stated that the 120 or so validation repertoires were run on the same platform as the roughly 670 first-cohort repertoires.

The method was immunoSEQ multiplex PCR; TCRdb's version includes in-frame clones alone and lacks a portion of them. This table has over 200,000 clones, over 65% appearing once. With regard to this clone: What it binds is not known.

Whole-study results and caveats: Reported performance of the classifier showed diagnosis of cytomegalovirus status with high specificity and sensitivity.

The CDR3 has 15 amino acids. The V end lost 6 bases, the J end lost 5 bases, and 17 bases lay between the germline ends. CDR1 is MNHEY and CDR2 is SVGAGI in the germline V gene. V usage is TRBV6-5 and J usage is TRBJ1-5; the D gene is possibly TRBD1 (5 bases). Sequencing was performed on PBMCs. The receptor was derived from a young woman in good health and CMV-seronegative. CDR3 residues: CASRERDRTDQPQHF. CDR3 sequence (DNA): TGTGCCAGCAGGGAACGGGACCGAACAGATCAGCCCCAGCATTTT.